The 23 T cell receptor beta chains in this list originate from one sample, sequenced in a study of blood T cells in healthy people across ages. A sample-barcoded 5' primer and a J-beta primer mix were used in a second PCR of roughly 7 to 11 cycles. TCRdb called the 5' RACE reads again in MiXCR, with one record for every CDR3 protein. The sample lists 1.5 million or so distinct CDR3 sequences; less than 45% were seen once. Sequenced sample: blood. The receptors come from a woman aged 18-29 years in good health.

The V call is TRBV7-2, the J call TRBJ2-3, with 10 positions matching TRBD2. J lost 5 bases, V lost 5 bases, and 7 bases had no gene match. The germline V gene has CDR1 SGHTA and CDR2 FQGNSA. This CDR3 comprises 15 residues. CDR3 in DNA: TGTGCCAGCAGCCCTAGCGGGAGTAAGAGAGATACGCAGTATTTT. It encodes CASSPSGSKRDTQYF.

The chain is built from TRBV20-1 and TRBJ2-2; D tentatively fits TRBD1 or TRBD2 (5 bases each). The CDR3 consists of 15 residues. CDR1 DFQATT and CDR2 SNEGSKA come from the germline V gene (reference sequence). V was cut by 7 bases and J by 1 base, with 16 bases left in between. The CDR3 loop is CSVTRGDRNTGELFF. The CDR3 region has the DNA TGCAGTGTCACCCGGGGAGACAGGAACACCGGGGAGCTGTTTTTT.

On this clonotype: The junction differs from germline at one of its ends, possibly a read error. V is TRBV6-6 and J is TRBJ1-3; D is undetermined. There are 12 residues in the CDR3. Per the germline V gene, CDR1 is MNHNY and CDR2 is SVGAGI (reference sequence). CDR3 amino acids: CARPILRNTVYF. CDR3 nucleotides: TGTGCCAGACCGATCCTTCGGAACACCGTATATTTT.

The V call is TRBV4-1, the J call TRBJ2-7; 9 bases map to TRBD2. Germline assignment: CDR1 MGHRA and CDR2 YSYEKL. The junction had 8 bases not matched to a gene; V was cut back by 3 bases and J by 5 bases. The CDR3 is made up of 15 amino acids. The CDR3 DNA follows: TGCGCCAGCAGCCAGTTAGCGGGAGAGATCAACGAGCAGTACTTC. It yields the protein CASSQLAGEINEQYF.

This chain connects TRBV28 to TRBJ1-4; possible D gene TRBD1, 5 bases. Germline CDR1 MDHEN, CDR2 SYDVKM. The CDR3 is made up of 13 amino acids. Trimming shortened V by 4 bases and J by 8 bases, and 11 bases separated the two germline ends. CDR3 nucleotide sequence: TGTGCCAGCAGTTCCAGGGTTGCGGAAAAACTGTTTTTT. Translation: CASSSRVAEKLFF. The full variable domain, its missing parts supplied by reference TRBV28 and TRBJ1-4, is DVKVTQSSRYLVKRTGEKVFLECVQDMDHENMFWYRQDPGLGLRLIYFSYDVKMKEKGDIPEGYSVSREKKERFSLILESASTNQTSMYLCASSSRVAEKLFFGSGTQLSVL.

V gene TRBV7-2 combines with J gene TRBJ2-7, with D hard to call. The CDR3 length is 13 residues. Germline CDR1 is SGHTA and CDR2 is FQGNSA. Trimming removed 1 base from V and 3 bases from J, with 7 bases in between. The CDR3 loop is CASSLGWRYEQYF. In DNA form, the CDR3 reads TGTGCCAGCAGCTTAGGGTGGCGCTACGAGCAGTACTTC.

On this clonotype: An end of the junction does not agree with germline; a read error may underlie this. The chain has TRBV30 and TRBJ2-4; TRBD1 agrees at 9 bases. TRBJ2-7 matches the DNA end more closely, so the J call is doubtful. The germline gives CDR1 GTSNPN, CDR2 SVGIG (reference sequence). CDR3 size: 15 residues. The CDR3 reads CARSTGQGVLYEQYF. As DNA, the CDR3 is TGTGCCCGGAGTACGGGACAGGGAGTTTTATACGAGCAGTACTTC.

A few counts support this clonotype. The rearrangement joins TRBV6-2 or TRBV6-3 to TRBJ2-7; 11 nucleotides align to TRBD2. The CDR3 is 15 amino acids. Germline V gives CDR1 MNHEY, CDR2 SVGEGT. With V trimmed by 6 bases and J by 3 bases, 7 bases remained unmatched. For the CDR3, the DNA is TGTGCCAGCAGCGACCCTAGCGGGGGGAGCTACGAGCAGTACTTC. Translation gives CASSDPSGGSYEQYF.

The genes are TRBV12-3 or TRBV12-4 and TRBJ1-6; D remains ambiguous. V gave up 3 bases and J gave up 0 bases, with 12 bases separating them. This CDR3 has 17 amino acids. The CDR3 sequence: CASSFGRQSSYNSPLHF. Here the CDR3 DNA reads TGTGCCAGCAGTTTTGGACGTCAGAGCTCCTATAATTCACCCCTCCACTTT.

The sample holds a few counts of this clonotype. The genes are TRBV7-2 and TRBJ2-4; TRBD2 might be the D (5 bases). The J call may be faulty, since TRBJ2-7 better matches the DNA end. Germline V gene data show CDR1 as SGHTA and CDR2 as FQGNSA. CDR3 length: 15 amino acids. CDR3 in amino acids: CASSLASGRPYEQYF. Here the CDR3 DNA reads TGTGCCAGCAGCTTGGCCAGCGGCCGGCCCTACGAGCAGTACTTC.

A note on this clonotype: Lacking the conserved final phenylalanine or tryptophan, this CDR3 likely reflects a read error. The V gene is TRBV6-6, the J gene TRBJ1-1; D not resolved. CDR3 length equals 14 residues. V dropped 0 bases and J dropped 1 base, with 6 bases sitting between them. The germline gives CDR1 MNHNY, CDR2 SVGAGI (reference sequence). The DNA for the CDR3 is TGTGCCAGCAGTTACTCCCCTGGGAACACTGAAGCTTTCGTT. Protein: CASSYSPGNTEAFV.

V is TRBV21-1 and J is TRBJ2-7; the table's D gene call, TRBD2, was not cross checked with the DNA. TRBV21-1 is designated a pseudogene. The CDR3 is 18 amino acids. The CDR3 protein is CASSPPVQRDGTSYEQYF. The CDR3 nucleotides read TGTGCCAGCAGCCCTCCAGTCCAGAGGGACGGGACTTCCTACGAGCAGTACTTC.

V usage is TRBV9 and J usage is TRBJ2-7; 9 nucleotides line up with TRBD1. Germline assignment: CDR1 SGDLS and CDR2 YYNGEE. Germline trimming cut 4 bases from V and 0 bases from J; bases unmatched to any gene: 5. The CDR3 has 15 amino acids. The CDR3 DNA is TGTGCCAGCAGCCTTGAGACAGGGGGCTCCTACGAGCAGTACTTC. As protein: CASSLETGGSYEQYF. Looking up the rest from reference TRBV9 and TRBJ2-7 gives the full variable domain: DSGVTQTPKHLITATGQRVTLRCSPRSGDLSVYWYQQSLDQGLQFLIQYYNGEERAKGNILERFSAQQFPDLHSELNLSSLELGDSALYFCASSLETGGSYEQYFGPGTRLTVT.

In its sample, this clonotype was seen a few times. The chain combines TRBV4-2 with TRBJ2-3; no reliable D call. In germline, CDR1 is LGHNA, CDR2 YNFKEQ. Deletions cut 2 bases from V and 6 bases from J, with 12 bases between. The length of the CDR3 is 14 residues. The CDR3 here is CASSQRISADTQYF. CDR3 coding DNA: TGTGCCAGCAGCCAAAGGATTAGTGCGGATACGCAGTATTTT.

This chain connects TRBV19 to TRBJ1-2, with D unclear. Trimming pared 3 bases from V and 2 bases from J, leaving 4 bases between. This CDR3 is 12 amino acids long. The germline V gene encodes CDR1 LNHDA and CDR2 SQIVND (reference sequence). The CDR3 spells CASSIFNYGYTF. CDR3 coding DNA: TGTGCCAGTAGTATCTTCAACTATGGCTACACCTTC.

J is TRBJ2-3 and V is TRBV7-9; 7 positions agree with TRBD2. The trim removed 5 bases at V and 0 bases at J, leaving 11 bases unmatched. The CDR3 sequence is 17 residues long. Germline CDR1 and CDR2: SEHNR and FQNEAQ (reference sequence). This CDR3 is CASSPPRAGFSTDTQYF. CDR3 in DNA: TGTGCCAGCAGCCCTCCTAGAGCGGGGTTTAGCACAGATACGCAGTATTTT.

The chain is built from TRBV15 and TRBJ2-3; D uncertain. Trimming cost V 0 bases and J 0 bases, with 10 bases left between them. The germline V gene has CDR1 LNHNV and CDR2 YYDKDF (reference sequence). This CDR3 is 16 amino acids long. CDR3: CATSRDDPSSTDTQYF. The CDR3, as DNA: TGTGCCACCAGCAGAGACGATCCTTCTAGCACAGATACGCAGTATTTT.

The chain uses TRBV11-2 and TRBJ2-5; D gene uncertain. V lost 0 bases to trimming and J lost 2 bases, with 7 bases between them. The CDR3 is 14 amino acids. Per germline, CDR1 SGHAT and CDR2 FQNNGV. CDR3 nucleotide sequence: TGTGCCAGCAGCTTAGATGGTTCTCAAGAGACCCAGTACTTC. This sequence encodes CASSLDGSQETQYF.

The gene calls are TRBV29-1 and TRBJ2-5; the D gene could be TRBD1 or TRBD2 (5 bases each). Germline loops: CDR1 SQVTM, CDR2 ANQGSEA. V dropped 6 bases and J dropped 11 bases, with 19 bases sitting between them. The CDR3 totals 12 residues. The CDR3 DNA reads TGCAGCGTGCAGGGTCCCGGGAATGAGCAGTACTTC. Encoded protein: CSVQGPGNEQYF. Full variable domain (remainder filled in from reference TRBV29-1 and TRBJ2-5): SAVISQKPSRDICQRGTSLTIQCQVDSQVTMMFWYRQQPGQSLTLIATANQGSEATYESGFVIDKFPISRPNLTFSTLTVSNMSPEDSSIYLCSVQGPGNEQYFGPGTRLLVL.

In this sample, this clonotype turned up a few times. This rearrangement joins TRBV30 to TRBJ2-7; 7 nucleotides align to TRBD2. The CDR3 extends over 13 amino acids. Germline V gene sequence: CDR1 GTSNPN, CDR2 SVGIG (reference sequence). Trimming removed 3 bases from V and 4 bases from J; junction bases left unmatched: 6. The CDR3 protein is CAWRALAEYEQYF. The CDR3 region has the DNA TGTGCCTGGAGAGCTCTAGCGGAATACGAGCAGTACTTC.

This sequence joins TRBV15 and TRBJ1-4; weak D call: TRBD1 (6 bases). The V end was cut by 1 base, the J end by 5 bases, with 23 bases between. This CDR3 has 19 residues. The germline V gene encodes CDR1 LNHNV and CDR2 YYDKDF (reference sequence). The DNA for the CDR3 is TGTGCCACCAGCAGAGGTCCGGGGGCATTCCCAAGCCCCAATGAAAAACTGTTTTTT. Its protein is CATSRGPGAFPSPNEKLFF.

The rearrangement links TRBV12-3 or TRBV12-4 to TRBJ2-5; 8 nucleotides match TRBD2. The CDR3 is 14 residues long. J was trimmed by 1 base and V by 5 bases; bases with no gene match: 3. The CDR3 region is CASSAGLVQETQYF. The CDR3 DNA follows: TGTGCCAGCAGTGCGGGACTAGTCCAAGAGACCCAGTACTTC.

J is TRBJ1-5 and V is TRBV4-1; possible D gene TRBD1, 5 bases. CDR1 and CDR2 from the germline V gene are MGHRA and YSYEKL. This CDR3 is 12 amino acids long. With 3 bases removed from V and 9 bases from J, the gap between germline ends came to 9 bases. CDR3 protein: CASSHRRGPQHF. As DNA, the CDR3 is TGCGCCAGCAGCCACCGTAGGGGGCCCCAGCATTTT.